What follows are 9 T cell receptor beta chains derived from one specimen sequenced in a study of blood T cells in healthy people across ages. The authors ran a second PCR of about 6 to 12 cycles using a sample-barcoded 5' primer and a J-beta primer mix. TCRdb analysed the 5' RACE reads with MiXCR anew, one entry per CDR3 protein. The sample shows over 550,000 distinct CDR3 sequences, about 30% of them seen only once. Material for sequencing was blood. The receptor source for this set is a woman over 75 in good health.

This clonotype is a singleton in its sample. The chain recombines TRBV5-8 with TRBJ2-7, with TRBD1 as a possible D gene (6 bases). The germline V gene has CDR1 SGHTS and CDR2 YDEGEE. V lost 9 bases and J 7 bases, leaving 14 bases between the germline ends. The CDR3 consists of 11 residues. The CDR3 sequence is CATDLRGEQYF. CDR3 coding DNA: TGTGCCACCGACTTAAGGGGGGAGCAGTACTTC.

This clonotype was recorded many times. The J gene is TRBJ2-7, the V gene TRBV2, with TRBD1 identical over 8 bases. The V gene end was trimmed by 3 bases and the J gene end by 2 bases; junction bases not matched to a gene: 6. Germline V CDR1 and CDR2: SNHLY, FYNNEI. CDR3 length: 15 residues. The CDR3 DNA reads TGTGCCAGCAGTGAGGTCGACAGGGGAACCTACGAGCAGTACTTC. Translating gives CASSEVDRGTYEQYF.

The V and J genes are TRBV4-1 and TRBJ1-1; no reliable D call. V lost 1 base and J 4 bases, leaving 10 bases between the germline ends. The V gene's germline CDR1 is MGHRA and CDR2 YSYEKL. The CDR3 spans 14 residues. Here the CDR3 reads CASSQVRVSTEAFF. In DNA, the CDR3 is TGCGCCAGCAGCCAAGTGAGGGTTTCCACTGAAGCTTTCTTT.

Ten or more counts support this clonotype. V usage is TRBV5-6 and J usage is TRBJ2-4; TRBD1 matches at 9 bases. V trimming: 2 bases; J trimming: 0 bases; junction bases outside the gene matches: 3. The CDR3 extends over 16 amino acids. The germline CDR1 and CDR2 sequences are SGHDT and YYEEEE. CDR3 region: CASSFRTGVAKNIQYF. Written as DNA, the CDR3 is TGTGCCAGCAGCTTCCGGACAGGGGTAGCCAAAAACATTCAGTACTTC.

There are many counts of this clonotype. The chain employs TRBV18 and TRBJ2-1, with 13 bases lining up with TRBD2. This CDR3 comprises 16 residues. Germline CDR1 KGHSH, CDR2 LQKENI. The J segment lost 7 bases and the V segment lost 3 bases, leaving 6 bases of the junction unmatched. CDR3 DNA sequence: TGTGCCAGCTCACCGGTCACTAGCGGGGGGGCAAATGAGCAGTTCTTC. This translates into CASSPVTSGGANEQFF. The complete variable domain, with remaining parts taken from reference TRBV18 and TRBJ2-1, reads NAGVMQNPRHLVRRRGQEARLRCSPMKGHSHVYWYRQLPEEGLKFMVYLQKENIIDESGMPKERFSAEFPKEGPSILRIQQVVRGDSAAYFCASSPVTSGGANEQFFGPGTRLTVL.

This clonotype was detected only a few times. V gene TRBV5-8 combines with J gene TRBJ1-3; D may be TRBD1 (6 bases). Germline assignment: CDR1 SGHTS and CDR2 YDEGEE. With 3 bases removed from V and 5 bases from J, the gap between germline ends came to 15 bases. This CDR3 has 15 amino acids. CDR3 sequence: CASSSRGQGRNTIYF. DNA for the CDR3: TGTGCCAGCAGCTCCCGCGGGCAGGGGAGAAACACCATATATTTT. The full variable domain, in which reference TRBV5-8 and TRBJ1-3 provide the parts outside the CDR3, is EAGVTQSPTHLIKTRGQQATLRCSPISGHTSVYWYQQALGLGLQFLLWYDEGEERNRGNFPPRFSGRQFPNYSSELNVNALELEDSALYLCASSSRGQGRNTIYFGEGSWLTVV.

This clonotype was counted at least ten times. The chain has TRBV12-3 or TRBV12-4 and TRBJ2-7; 8 nucleotides match TRBD2. There are 16 residues in the CDR3. V shed 5 bases, J shed 7 bases, and the junction held 16 bases outside the gene matches. The CDR3 region has the DNA TGTGCCAGCAGTCCCCGTTTACGACGGGGGGGCCGAGAGCAGTACTTC. It specifies CASSPRLRRGGREQYF.

This clonotype was seen only a few times. This chain uses TRBV6-1 with TRBJ1-5; D unclear. The CDR3 totals 11 residues. The V gene's germline CDR1 is MNHNS and CDR2 SASEGT. V lost 2 bases and J 6 bases, leaving 2 bases between the germline ends. Written as DNA, the CDR3 is TGTGCCAGCAGTGAAAGTCAGCCCCAGCATTTT. Amino acids: CASSESQPQHF.

This clonotype has a count of ten or more. The chain combines TRBV7-8 with TRBJ1-1, with 7 bases identical to TRBD1. The CDR3 runs to 19 residues. V gave up 1 base and J gave up 1 base; unmatched junction bases: 15. Germline CDR1 and CDR2: SGHVS and FQNEAQ. The CDR3 DNA follows: TGTGCCAGCAGCTTAGGCTTATCCAGCCTTGACAGGGAGAACACTGAAGCTTTCTTT. This translates into CASSLGLSSLDRENTEAFF.